Given below is one T cell receptor beta chain in context. No antigen is known for it. Beta-chain TCR cDNA was generated via 5'RACE template switching with UMIs. Reanalyzing the 5' RACE reads, TCRdb keeps one entry per CDR3 protein, without DNA. The listing records roughly 180,000 distinct CDR3 sequences. This specimen belongs to a study of T cells expressing NK-cell markers. The study, taken as a whole, reports: Similarly, these clonotypes led the CD3+CD56-NKG2C+ fraction as well in several donors.

This CDR3 contains 14 residues. The V gene's germline CDR1 is SGDLS and CDR2 YYNGEE. The receptor was derived from a man between 18 and 69 years old in good health. The sequenced sample consisted of blood T cells: a sorted CD56 or NKG2C T cell subset, CD4+ or CD8+ T cells, or bulk PBMC T cells (not recorded which). The chain has TRBV9 and TRBJ2-3; TCRdb reports TRBD1, a call that lacks DNA to check it against. The CDR3 loop is CASSDQGAADTQYF.